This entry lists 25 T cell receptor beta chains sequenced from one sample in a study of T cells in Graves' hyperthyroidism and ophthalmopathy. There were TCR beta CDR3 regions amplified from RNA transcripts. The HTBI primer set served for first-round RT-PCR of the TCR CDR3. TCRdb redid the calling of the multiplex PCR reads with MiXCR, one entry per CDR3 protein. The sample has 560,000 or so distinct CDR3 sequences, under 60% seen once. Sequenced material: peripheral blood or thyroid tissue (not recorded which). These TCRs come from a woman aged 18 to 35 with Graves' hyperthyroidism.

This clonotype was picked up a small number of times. The CDR3 coding sequence is TGTGCCAGCAGCCCCACCGGCGGGGTGGGATACGAGCAGTACTTC. Translating it yields CASSPTGGVGYEQYF. This chain uses TRBV7-8 with TRBJ2-7; D is possibly TRBD2 (6 bases). The germline CDR1 and CDR2 sequences are SGHVS and FQNEAQ. This CDR3 region has 15 residues. Between the trimmed V and J ends, which lost 5 bases and 4 bases, there was a span of 18 bases.

DNA for the CDR3: TGTGCCAGCAGCTTCACTAGCGGGAGGCCCGACGAGCAGTACTTC. This codes for CASSFTSGRPDEQYF. The chain carries TRBV7-6 and TRBJ2-7, with 12 bases aligning to TRBD2. V was clipped by 3 bases and J by 5 bases; unmatched bases: 5. The germline gives CDR1 SGHVS, CDR2 FNYEAQ. CDR3 size: 15 residues.

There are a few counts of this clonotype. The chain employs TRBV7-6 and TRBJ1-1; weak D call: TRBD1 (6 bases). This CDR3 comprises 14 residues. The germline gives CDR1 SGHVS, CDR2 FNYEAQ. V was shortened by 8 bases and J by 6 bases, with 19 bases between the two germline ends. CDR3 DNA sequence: TGTGCCAGCGCGGACCCGGGGGCAAGGGCTGAAGCTTTCTTT. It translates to CASADPGARAEAFF.

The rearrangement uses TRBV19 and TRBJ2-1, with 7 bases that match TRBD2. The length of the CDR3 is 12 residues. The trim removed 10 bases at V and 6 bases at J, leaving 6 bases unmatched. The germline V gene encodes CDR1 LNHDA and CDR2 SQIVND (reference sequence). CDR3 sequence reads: CATSGRSNEQFF. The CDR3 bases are TGTGCCACCTCCGGGAGGTCCAATGAGCAGTTCTTC.

CDR3 protein: CSVGASGELFF. As DNA, the CDR3 is TGCAGCGTTGGGGCTAGCGGGGAGCTGTTTTTT. The gene calls are TRBV29-1 and TRBJ2-2; D is uncertain. The ends were cut back, 4 bases at V and 7 bases at J, with 7 bases in the middle. The germline gives CDR1 SQVTM, CDR2 ANQGSEA. This CDR3 spans 11 amino acids.

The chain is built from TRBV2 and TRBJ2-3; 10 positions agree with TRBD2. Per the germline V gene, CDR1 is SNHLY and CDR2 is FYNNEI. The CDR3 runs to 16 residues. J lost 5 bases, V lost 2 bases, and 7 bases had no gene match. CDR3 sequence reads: CASSELSGREEDTQYF. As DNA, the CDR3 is TGTGCCAGCAGTGAACTCAGCGGGAGGGAAGAAGATACGCAGTATTTT.

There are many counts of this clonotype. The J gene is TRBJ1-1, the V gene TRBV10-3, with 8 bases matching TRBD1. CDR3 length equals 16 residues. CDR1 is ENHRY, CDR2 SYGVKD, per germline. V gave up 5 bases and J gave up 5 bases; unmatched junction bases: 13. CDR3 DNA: TGTGCCATCAGTCTAAATCCGGGACAGGTTGGGACTGAAGCTTTCTTT. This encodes CAISLNPGQVGTEAFF.

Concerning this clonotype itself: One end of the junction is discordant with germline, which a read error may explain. CDR3 DNA: TGCGCCAGCAGCCAACTAATTTGGGAAAAACTGTTTTTT. Translation: CASSQLIWEKLFF. The chain couples TRBV7-2 to TRBJ1-4, with unresolved D. The CDR3 runs to 13 residues. Germline CDR1 reads SGHTA; CDR2 reads FQGNSA.

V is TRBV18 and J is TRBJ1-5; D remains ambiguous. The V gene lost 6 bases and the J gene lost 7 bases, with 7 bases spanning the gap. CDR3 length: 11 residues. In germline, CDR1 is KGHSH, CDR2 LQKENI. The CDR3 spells CASSTDQPQHF. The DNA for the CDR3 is TGTGCCAGCTCGACCGACCAGCCCCAGCATTTT.

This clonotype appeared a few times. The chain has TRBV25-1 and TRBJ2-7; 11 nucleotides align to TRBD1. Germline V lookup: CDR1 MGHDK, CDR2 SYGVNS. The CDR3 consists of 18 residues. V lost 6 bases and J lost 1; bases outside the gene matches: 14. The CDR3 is CASSQAGQGASPSYEQYF. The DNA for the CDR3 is TGTGCCAGCAGCCAGGCAGGACAGGGGGCGAGTCCTTCCTACGAGCAGTACTTC.

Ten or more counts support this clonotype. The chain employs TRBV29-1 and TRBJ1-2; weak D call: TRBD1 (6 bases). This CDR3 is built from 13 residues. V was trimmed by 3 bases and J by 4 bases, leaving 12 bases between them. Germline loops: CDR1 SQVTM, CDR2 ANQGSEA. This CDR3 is CSVDPTGGYGYTF. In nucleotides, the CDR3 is TGCAGCGTTGACCCGACAGGTGGCTATGGCTACACCTTC.

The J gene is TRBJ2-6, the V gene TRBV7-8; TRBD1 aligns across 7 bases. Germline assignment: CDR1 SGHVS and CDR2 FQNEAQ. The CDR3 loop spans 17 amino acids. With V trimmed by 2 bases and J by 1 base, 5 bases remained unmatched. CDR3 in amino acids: CASSLKGTVSGANVLTF. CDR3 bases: TGTGCCAGCAGCTTAAAGGGGACAGTATCTGGGGCCAACGTCCTGACTTTC.

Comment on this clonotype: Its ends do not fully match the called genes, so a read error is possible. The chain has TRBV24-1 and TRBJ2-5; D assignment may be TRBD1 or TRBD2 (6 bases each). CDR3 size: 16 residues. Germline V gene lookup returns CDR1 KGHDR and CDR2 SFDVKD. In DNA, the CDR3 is TGTGCCATCAGTGATTTCACCCCGGGGGCCCAAGAGACCCAGTACTTC. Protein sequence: CAISDFTPGAQETQYF.

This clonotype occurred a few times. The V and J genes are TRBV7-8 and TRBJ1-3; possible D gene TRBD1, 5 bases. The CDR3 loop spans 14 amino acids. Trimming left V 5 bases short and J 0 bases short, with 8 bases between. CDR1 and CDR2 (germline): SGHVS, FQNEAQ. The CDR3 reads CASSRQLSGNTIYF. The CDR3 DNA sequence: TGTGCCAGCAGCCGACAGCTCTCTGGAAACACCATATATTTT.

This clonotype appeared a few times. The CDR3 coding sequence is TGTGCCAGTAGTGCCCGCTTTGAGGGCTACGAGCAGTACTTC. It translates to CASSARFEGYEQYF. The V gene is TRBV19, the J gene TRBJ2-7; D possibly corresponds to TRBD2 (5 bases). This CDR3 comprises 14 residues. V gave up 5 bases and J gave up 3 bases, with 14 bases separating them. Germline CDR1 and CDR2: LNHDA and SQIVND (reference sequence).

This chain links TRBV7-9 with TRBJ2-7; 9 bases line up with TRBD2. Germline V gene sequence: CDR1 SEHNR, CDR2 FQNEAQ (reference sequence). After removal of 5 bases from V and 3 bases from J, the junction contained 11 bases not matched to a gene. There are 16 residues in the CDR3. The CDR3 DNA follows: TGTGCCAGCAGCCAAGGTCCTAGCGGGGATTACTACGAGCAGTACTTC. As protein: CASSQGPSGDYYEQYF.

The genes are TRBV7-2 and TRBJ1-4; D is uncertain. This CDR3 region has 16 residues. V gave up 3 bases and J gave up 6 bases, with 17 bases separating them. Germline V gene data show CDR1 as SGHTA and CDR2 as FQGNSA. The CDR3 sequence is CASSLLGVTRDEKLFF. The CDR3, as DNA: TGTGCCAGCAGCTTGCTTGGTGTCACGCGGGATGAAAAACTGTTTTTT.

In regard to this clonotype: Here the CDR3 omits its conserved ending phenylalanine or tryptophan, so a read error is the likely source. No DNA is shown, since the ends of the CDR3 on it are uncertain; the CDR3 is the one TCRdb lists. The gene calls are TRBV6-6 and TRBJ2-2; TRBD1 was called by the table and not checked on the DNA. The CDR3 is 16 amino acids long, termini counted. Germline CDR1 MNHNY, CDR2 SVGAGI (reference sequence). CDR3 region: CASSFYGRANTGELAT.

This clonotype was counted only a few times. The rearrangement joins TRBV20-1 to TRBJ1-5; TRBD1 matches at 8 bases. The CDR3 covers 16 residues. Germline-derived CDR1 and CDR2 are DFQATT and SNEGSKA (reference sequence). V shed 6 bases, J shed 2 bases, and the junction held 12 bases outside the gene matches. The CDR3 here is CSAPRGPDRGNQPQHF. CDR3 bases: TGCAGTGCACCCCGAGGACCGGACAGGGGCAATCAGCCCCAGCATTTT.

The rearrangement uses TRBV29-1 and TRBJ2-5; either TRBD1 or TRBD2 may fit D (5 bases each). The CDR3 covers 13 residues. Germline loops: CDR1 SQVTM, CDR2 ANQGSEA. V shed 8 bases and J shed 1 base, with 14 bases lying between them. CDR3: CSSPGRIQETQYF. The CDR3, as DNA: TGCAGCTCACCGGGACGGATCCAAGAGACCCAGTACTTC. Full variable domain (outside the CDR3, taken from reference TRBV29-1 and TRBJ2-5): SAVISQKPSRDICQRGTSLTIQCQVDSQVTMMFWYRQQPGQSLTLIATANQGSEATYESGFVIDKFPISRPNLTFSTLTVSNMSPEDSSIYLCSSPGRIQETQYFGPGTRLLVL.

CDR3 amino acids: CASSLGGGIQPQHF. In DNA, the CDR3 is TGTGCCAGCAGCTTAGGCGGAGGGATCCAGCCCCAGCATTTT. V usage is TRBV7-9 and J usage is TRBJ1-5, with unresolved D. The CDR3 consists of 14 residues. Deletions cut 1 base from V and 7 bases from J, with 11 bases between. Germline CDR1 SEHNR, CDR2 FQNEAQ (reference sequence).

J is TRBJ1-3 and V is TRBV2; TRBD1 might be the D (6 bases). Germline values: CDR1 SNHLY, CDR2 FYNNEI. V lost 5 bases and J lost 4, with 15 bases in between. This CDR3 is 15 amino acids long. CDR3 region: CASSYRVNSGNTIYF. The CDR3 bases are TGTGCCAGCAGTTACAGGGTTAATTCGGGAAACACCATATATTTT.

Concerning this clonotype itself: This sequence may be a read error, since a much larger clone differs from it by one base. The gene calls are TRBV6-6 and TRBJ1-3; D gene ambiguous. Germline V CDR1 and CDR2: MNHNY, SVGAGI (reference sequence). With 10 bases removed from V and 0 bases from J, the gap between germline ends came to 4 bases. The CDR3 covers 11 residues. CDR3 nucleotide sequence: TGTGCCATCGACTCTGGAAACACCATATATTTT. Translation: CAIDSGNTIYF.

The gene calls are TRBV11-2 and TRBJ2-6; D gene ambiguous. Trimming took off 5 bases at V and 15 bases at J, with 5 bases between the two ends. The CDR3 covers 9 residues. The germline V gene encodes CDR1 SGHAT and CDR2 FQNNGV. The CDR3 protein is CASSVDLTF. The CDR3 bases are TGTGCCAGCAGCGTGGACCTGACTTTC.

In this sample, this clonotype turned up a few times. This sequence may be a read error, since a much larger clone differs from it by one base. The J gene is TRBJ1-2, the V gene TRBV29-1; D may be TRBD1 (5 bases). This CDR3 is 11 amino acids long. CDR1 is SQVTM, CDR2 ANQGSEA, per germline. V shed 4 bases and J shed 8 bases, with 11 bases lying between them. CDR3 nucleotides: TGCAGCGTTGGCGTGGGGGAAGGCTACACCTTC. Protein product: CSVGVGEGYTF. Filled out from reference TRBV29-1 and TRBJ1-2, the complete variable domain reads SAVISQKPSRDICQRGTSLTIQCQVDSQVTMMFWYRQQPGQSLTLIATANQGSEATYESGFVIDKFPISRPNLTFSTLTVSNMSPEDSSIYLCSVGVGEGYTFGSGTRLTVV.